This TCR beta chain comes out of a study of T cells in Graves' hyperthyroidism and ophthalmopathy. Study-level background: Peripheral blood was secured at the point of initial diagnosis, before any treatment.

RNA transcripts gave rise to amplified TCR beta CDR3 regions. TCR CDR3 underwent first-round RT-PCR with the HTBI primer set. MiXCR, run by TCRdb on the multiplex PCR reads, gives a single entry per CDR3 protein. The data show some 510,000 distinct CDR3 sequences, less than 25% seen once. Per germline, CDR1 KGHSH and CDR2 LQKENI. V dropped 5 bases and J dropped 0 bases, with 13 bases sitting between them. This CDR3 spans 15 amino acids. Findings of the study overall: Progression to ophthalmopathy was predicted a median of roughly seven months early.

This clonotype was counted only a few times. Its antigen remains unidentified. The origin of this receptor is a man between 18 and 29 years old with Graves' hyperthyroidism. Sequenced input: blood. The chain joins TRBV18 to TRBJ1-1; D remains unclear. The CDR3 reads CASSISSNMNTEAFF. In DNA, the CDR3 is TGTGCCAGCTCAATTTCCAGTAATATGAACACTGAAGCTTTCTTT.